This TCR beta chain was recorded in a study of blood T cell repertoires in COVID-19. As for the study in general: From the United States, Italy and Spain came samples of acute and convalescent COVID-19. From T cells, B-cell-depleted T cells, or PBMCs came the material, which was cDNA or gDNA.

The data were produced by immunoSEQ multiplex PCR, yet TCRdb's version contains in-frame clones alone and is incomplete. The sample includes approximately 250,000 clones, almost 85% of them seen just once. Everyone who took part was roughly 18 to 95 years old, and they came from over 20 US areas. Participant-given clinical history determined each cohort assignment. The CDR3 loop spans 15 amino acids. CDR1 and CDR2 from the germline V gene are SGHTA and FQGNSA. The V and J ends lost 1 base and 5 bases respectively, with 14 bases between them. The receptor was isolated from a woman aged 45-59 years with acute COVID-19. Sequencing was performed on PBMCs or T cells enriched from blood (not recorded which). The genes are TRBV7-2 and TRBJ1-1, with a possible D match to TRBD1 (5 bases). CDR3 sequence (DNA): TGTGCCAGCAGCTTAGAGTCGTCAGGGATGACTGAAGCTTTCTTT. This encodes CASSLESSGMTEAFF.